The present T cell receptor (beta chain) was sequenced within a study of patients and donors after allogeneic stem cell transplantation. The CDR3 loop spans 17 amino acids. The V end lost 5 bases, the J end lost 2 bases, and 21 bases lay between the germline ends. The germline gives CDR1 KGHDR, CDR2 SFDVKD. TCRdb re-analysed the RT-PCR reads in MiXCR, keeping a single row per CDR3 protein. The table lists roughly 880,000 distinct CDR3 sequences, approximately 19% of them singletons. This sequence originates from a human donor who was either an allogeneic HSCT recipient or a stem cell or donor lymphocyte infusion donor (not recorded which). It is not recorded whose cells these are; they may come from a transplant donor. Specimen: blood, either unsorted or a sorted T cell fraction (not recorded which). The chain joins TRBV24-1 to TRBJ2-7, with a weak D call TRBD1 (9 bases). This CDR3 reads CATSAPGGDRDTYEQYF. The CDR3 DNA sequence: TGTGCCACCAGTGCCCCGGGGGGGGACAGGGACACCTACGAGCAGTACTTC.